This T cell receptor (beta chain) was captured by sequencing in a study of prognosis after radiotherapy for stage I lung cancer. Overall study findings and caveats: Patients with distant metastases had lower Shannon entropy after stereotactic body radiation therapy.

Starting from genomic DNA, TCR beta CDR3 was amplified through two-round multiplex PCR. Amplification in first-round PCR relied on primers specific to each TRBV and TRBJ gene. TCRdb reprocessed the multiplex PCR reads with MiXCR, giving one entry per CDR3 protein. The sample consists of 11,000 to 15,000 distinct CDR3 sequences, roughly 29% of them appearing once. This clonotype has a count of ten or more. Its antigen is unidentified. The CDR3 has 15 residues. The junction had 15 bases not matched to a gene; V was cut back by 6 bases and J by 5 bases. Germline V gene data show CDR1 as DFQATT and CDR2 as SNEGSKA (reference sequence).

The sample here was PBMCs, taken before or after stereotactic body radiation therapy (not recorded which). This sequence joins TRBV20-1 and TRBJ2-7; the match to TRBD1 covers 8 bases. This clonotype was obtained from a donor aged 50 or older with non-small cell lung cancer. CDR3 loop: CSASPPDRGTDEQYF. In DNA form, the CDR3 reads TGCAGTGCCTCGCCGCCTGACAGGGGTACGGACGAGCAGTACTTC.